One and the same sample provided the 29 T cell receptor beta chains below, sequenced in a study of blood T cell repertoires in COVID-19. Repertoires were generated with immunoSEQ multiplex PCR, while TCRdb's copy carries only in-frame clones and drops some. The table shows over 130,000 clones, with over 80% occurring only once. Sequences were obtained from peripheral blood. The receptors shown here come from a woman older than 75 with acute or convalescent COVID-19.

The CDR3 nucleotides read TGTGCCAGCAGCTTAGCAGAGAACACTGAAGCTTTCTTT. Translated, it gives CASSLAENTEAFF. This chain uses TRBV11-3 with TRBJ1-1; D call uncertain. CDR1 and CDR2 (germline): SGHNT, YENEEA. Trimming cost V 1 base and J 1 base, with 4 bases left between them. The CDR3 extends over 13 amino acids.

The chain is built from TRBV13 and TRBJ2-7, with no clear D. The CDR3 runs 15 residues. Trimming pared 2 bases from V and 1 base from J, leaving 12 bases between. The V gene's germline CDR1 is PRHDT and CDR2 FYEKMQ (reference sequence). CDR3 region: CASSLNGGRSYEQYF. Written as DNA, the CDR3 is TGTGCCAGCAGCTTAAATGGTGGCAGGTCCTACGAGCAGTACTTC.

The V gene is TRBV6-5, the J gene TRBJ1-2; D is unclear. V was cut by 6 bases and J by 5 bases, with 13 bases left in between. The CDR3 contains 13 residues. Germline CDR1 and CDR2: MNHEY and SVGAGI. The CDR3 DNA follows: TGTGCCAGCAGGGAGGACCCACTGTATGGCTACACCTTC. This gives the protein CASREDPLYGYTF.

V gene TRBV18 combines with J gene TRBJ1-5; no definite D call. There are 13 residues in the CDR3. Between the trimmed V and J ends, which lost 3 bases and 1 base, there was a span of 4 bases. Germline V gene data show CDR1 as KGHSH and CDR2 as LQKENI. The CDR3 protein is CASSPQSNQPQHF. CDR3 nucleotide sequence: TGTGCCAGCTCACCCCAGAGCAATCAGCCCCAGCATTTT. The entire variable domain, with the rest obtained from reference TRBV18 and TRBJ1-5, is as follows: NAGVMQNPRHLVRRRGQEARLRCSPMKGHSHVYWYRQLPEEGLKFMVYLQKENIIDESGMPKERFSAEFPKEGPSILRIQQVVRGDSAAYFCASSPQSNQPQHFGDGTRLSIL.

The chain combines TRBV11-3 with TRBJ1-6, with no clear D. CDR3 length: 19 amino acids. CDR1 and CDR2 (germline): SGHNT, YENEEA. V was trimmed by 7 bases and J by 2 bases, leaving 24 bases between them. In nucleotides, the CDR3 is TGTGCCAGCACCCTAGGTGCGGGGAGGGTCGGCGCCTATAATTCACCCCTCCACTTT. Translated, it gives CASTLGAGRVGAYNSPLHF.

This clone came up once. The CDR3 DNA reads TGTGCCAGCACGATACAGGCGTATGGCTACACCTTC. It specifies CASTIQAYGYTF. This chain joins TRBV12-3 or TRBV12-4 and TRBJ1-2; possible D gene TRBD1, 5 bases. The CDR3 sequence is 12 residues long. V dropped 7 bases and J dropped 5 bases, with 11 bases sitting between them.

The CDR3 here is CASSAQEANYGYTF. CDR3 sequence (DNA): TGTGCCAGCAGCGCTCAGGAAGCTAACTATGGCTACACCTTC. The chain carries TRBV6-5 and TRBJ1-2; D is ambiguous. Trimming took 6 bases from V and 0 from J, leaving 11 bases between them. Germline CDR1 reads MNHEY; CDR2 reads SVGAGI. This CDR3 has 14 residues.

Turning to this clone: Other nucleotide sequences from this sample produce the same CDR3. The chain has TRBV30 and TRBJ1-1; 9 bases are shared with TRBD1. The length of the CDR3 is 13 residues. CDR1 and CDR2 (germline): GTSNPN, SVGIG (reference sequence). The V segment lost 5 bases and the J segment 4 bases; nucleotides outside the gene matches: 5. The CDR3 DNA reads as TGTGCCTGGTCCGGGACAGGGAGCACTGAAGCTTTCTTT. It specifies CAWSGTGSTEAFF.

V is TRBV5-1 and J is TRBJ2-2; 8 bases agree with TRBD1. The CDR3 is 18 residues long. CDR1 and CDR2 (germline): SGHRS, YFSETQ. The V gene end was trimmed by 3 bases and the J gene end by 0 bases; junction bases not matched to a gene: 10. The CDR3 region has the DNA TGCGCCAGCAGCTACTTTTCCCGGACAGGGACGAACACCGGGGAGCTGTTTTTT. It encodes CASSYFSRTGTNTGELFF.

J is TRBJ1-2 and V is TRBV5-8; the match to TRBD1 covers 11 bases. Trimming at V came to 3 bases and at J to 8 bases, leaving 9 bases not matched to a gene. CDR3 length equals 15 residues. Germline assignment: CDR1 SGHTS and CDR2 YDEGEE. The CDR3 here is CASSYKDRGHRGYTF. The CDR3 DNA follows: TGTGCCAGCAGCTACAAGGACAGGGGGCATAGAGGCTACACCTTC.

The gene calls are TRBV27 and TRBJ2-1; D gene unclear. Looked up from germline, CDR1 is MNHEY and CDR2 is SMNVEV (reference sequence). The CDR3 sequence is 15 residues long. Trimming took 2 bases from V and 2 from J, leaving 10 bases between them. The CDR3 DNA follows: TGTGCCAGCAGTTTAAGTCAGGTCCCCTACAATGAGCAGTTCTTC. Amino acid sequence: CASSLSQVPYNEQFF.

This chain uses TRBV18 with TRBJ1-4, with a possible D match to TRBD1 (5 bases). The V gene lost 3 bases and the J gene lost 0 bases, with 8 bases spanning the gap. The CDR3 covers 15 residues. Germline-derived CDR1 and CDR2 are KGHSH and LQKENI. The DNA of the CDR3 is TGTGCCAGCTCACCGCAGGGCGCAACTAATGAAAAACTGTTTTTT. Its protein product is CASSPQGATNEKLFF.

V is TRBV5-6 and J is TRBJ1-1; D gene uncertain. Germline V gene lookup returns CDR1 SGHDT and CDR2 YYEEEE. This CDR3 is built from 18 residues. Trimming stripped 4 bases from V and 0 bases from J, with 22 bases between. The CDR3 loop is CASSLGGGLRSMNTEAFF. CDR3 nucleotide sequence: TGTGCCAGCAGCCTGGGTGGAGGCCTCCGATCCATGAACACTGAAGCTTTCTTT.

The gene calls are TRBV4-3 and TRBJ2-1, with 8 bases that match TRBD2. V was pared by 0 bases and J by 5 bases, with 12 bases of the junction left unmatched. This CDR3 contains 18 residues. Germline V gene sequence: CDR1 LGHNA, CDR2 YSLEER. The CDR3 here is CASSQDFTGRGEDNEQFF. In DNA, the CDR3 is TGCGCCAGCAGCCAAGATTTCACAGGGCGGGGGGAGGACAATGAGCAGTTCTTC.

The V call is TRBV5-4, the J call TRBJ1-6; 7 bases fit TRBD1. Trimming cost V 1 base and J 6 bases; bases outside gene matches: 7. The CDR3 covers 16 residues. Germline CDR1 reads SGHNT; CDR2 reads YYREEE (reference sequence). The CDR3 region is CASSLNRDSLNSPLHF. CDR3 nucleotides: TGTGCCAGCAGCTTGAATCGGGACAGCCTTAATTCACCCCTCCACTTT.

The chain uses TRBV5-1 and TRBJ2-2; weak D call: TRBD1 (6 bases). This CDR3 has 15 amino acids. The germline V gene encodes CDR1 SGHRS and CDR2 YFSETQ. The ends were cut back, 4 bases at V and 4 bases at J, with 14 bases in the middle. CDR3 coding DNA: TGCGCCAGCAGCATGGGGGCCCCGGCCACCGGGGAGCTGTTTTTT. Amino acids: CASSMGAPATGELFF.

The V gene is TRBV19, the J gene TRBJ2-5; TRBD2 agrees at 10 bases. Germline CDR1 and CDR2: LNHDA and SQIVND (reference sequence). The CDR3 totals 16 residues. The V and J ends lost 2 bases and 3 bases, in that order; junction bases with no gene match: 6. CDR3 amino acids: CASSIWGLAGEETQYF. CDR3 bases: TGTGCCAGTAGTATATGGGGGCTAGCGGGGGAAGAGACCCAGTACTTC.

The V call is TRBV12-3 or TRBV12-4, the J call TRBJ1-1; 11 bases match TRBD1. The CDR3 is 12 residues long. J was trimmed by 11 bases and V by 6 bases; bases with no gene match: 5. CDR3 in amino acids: CASRWDRGVAFF. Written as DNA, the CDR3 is TGTGCCAGCAGGTGGGACAGGGGGGTTGCTTTCTTT.

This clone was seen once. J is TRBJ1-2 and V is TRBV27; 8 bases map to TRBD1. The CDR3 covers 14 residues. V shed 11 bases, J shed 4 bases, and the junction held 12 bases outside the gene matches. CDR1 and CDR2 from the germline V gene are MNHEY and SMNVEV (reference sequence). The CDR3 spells CAVRATGGVYGYTF. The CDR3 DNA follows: TGTGCCGTGAGGGCCACAGGGGGAGTCTATGGCTACACCTTC.

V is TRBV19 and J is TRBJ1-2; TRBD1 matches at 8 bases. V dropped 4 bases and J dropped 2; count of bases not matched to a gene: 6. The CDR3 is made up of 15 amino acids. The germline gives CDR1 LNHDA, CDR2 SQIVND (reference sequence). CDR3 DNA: TGTGCCAGTAGTACCTTCCGACAGGGGAACTATGGCTACACCTTC. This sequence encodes CASSTFRQGNYGYTF.

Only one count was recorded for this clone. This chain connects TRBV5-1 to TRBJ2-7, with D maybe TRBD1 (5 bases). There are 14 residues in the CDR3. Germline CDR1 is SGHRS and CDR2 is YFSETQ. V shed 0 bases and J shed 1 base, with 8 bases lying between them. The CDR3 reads CASSLGQMSYEQYF. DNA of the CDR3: TGCGCCAGCAGCTTGGGACAGATGTCCTACGAGCAGTACTTC.

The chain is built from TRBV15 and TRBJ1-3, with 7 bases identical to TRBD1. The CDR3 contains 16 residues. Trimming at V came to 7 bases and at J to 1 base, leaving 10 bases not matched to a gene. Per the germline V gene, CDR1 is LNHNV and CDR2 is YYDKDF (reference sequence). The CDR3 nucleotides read TGTGCCACCACCCCTGGGGGGACAGCGTCTGGAAACACCATATATTTT. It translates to CATTPGGTASGNTIYF.

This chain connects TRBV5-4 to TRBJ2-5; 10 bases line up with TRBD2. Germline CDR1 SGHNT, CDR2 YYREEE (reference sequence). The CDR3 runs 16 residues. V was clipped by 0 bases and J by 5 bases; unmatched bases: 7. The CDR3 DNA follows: TGTGCCAGCAGCTTGGATCCTATAGCGGGGGGCGAGACCCAGTACTTC. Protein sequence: CASSLDPIAGGETQYF.

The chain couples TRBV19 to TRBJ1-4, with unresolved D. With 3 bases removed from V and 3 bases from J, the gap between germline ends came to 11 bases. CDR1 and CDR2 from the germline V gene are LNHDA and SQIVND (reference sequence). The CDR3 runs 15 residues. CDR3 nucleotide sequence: TGTGCCAGTAGTATTATTGGGCCACCTAATGAAAAACTGTTTTTT. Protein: CASSIIGPPNEKLFF.

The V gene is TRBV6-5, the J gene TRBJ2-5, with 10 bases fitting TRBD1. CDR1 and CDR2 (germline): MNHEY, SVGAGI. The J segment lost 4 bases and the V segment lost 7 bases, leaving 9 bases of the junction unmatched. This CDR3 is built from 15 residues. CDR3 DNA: TGTGCCAGCAACCCATTGACAGGGGGCTCAGAGACCCAGTACTTC. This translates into CASNPLTGGSETQYF.

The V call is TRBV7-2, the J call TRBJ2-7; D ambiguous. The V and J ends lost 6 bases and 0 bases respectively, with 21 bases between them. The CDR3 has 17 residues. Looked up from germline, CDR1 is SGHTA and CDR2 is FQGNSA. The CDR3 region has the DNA TGTGCCAGCAGAGGAAACCCTCTTAGCCGAAGCTCCTACGAGCAGTACTTC. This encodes CASRGNPLSRSSYEQYF.

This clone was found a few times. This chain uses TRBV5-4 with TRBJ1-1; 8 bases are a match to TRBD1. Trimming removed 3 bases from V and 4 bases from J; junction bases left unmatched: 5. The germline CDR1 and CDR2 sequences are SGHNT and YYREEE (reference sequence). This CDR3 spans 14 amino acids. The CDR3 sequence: CASSSTGGPTEAFF. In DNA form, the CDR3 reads TGTGCCAGCAGCTCTACAGGGGGTCCCACTGAAGCTTTCTTT. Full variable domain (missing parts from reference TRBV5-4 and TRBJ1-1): ETGVTQSPTHLIKTRGQQVTLRCSSQSGHNTVSWYQQALGQGPQFIFQYYREEENGRGNFPPRFSGLQFPNYSSELNVNALELDDSALYLCASSSTGGPTEAFFGQGTRLTVV.

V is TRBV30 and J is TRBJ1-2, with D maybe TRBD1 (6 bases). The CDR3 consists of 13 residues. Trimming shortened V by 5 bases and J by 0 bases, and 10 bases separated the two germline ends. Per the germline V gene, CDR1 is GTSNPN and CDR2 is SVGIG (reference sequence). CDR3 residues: CAWGRQANYGYTF. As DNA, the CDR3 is TGTGCCTGGGGGAGACAGGCTAACTATGGCTACACCTTC. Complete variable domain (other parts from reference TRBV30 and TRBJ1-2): SQTIHQWPATLVQPVGSPLSLECTVEGTSNPNLYWYRQAAGRGLQLLFYSVGIGQISSEVPQNLSASRPQDRQFILSSKKLLLSDSGFYLCAWGRQANYGYTFGSGTRLTVV.

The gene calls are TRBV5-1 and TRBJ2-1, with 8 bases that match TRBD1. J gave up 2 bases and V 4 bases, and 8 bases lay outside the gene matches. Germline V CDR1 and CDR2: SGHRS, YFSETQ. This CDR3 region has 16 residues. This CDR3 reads CASSQPGQATYNEQFF. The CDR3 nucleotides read TGCGCCAGCAGCCAACCGGGACAGGCTACCTACAATGAGCAGTTCTTC.